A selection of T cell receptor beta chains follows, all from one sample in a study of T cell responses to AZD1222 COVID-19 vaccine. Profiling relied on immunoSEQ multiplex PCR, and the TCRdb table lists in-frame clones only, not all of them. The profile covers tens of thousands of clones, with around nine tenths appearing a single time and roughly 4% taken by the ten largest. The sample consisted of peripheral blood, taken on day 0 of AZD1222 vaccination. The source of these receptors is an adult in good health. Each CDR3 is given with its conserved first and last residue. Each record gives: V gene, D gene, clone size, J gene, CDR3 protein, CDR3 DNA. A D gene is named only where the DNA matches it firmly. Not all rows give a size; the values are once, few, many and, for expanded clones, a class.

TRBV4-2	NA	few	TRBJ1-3	CASSQNTGNTIYF	TGTGCCAGCAGCCAAAACACAGGAAACACCATATATTTT
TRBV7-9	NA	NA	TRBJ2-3	CASSLVERTDTQYF	TGTGCCAGCAGCTTAGTGGAACGCACAGATACGCAGTATTTT
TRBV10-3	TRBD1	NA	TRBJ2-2	CAIREGQVGLAGELFF	TGTGCCATCAGAGAAGGACAGGTCGGTTTGGCCGGGGAGCTGTTTTTT
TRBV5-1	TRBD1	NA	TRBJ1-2	CASSWGQISYGYTF	TGCGCCAGCAGCTGGGGACAGATTTCTTATGGCTACACCTTC
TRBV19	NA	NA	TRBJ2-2	CASSMRQNTGELFF	TGTGCCAGTAGTATGCGGCAGAACACCGGGGAGCTGTTTTTT
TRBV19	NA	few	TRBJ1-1	CASSILRGVRNTEAFF	TGTGCCAGTAGTATACTCAGGGGCGTCAGGAACACTGAAGCTTTCTTT
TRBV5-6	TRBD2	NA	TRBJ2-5	CASSFGTSGGRTQYF	TGTGCCAGCAGCTTCGGGACTAGCGGGGGGCGGACCCAGTACTTC
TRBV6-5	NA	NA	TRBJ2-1	CASRGAGGGAEQFF	TGTGCCAGCAGGGGAGCTGGGGGGGGCGCTGAGCAGTTCTTC
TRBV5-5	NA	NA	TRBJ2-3	CASSPTLGGTQYF	TGTGCCAGCAGCCCAACCTTAGGGGGTACGCAGTATTTT
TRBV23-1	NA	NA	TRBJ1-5	CASSQLGGEVPSLNQPQHF	TGCGCCAGCAGTCAATTGGGGGGGGAGGTCCCCTCCCTCAATCAGCCCCAGCATTTT
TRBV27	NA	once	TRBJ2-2	CAIGPNTGELFF	TGTGCCATCGGACCAAACACCGGGGAGCTGTTTTTT
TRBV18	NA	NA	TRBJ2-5	CASSPPGVSETQYF	TGTGCCAGCTCACCACCGGGTGTTTCGGAGACCCAGTACTTC
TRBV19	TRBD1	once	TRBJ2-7	CASSNRTGGYEQYF	TGTGCCAGTAGTAATCGGACAGGGGGCTACGAGCAGTACTTC
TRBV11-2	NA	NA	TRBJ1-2	CASSLDQTGIYGYTF	TGTGCCAGCAGCTTAGATCAGACGGGGATCTATGGCTACACCTTC
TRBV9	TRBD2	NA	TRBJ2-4	CASSVDPTSGGQNIQYF	TGTGCCAGCAGCGTAGACCCGACGAGCGGGGGTCAGAACATTCAGTACTTC
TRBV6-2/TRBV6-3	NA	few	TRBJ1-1	CASSTWSRGFTEAFF	TGTGCCAGCAGTACTTGGTCTAGGGGGTTCACTGAAGCTTTCTTT
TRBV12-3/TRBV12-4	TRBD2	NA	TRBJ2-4	CASSSLGTTQYF	TGTGCCAGCAGTTCGTTAGGGACTACTCAGTACTTC
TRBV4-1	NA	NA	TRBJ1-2	CASSQPGPQGRGYTF	TGCGCCAGCAGCCAGCCGGGACCTCAAGGGAGAGGCTACACCTTC
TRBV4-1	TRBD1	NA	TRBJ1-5	CASSPGQGGNQPQHF	TGCGCCAGCAGCCCGGGACAGGGTGGCAATCAGCCCCAGCATTTT
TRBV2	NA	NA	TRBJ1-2	CASSESGSLRAGYTF	TGTGCCAGCAGTGAGAGCGGGTCCCTTCGTGCTGGCTACACCTTC
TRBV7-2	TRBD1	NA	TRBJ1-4	CASSFGTALNEKLFF	TGTGCCAGCAGCTTTGGGACAGCCCTTAATGAAAAACTGTTTTTT
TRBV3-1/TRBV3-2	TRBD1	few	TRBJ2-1	CASSQFRTGGNEQFF	TGTGCCAGCAGCCAGTTCAGGACAGGGGGCAATGAGCAGTTCTTC
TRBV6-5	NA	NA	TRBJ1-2	CAGGLRPNYGYTF	TGTGCCGGGGGGCTTCGGCCTAACTATGGCTACACCTTC
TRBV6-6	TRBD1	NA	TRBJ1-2	CASSPQGRGNGYTF	TGTGCCAGCAGTCCTCAGGGCAGGGGGAATGGCTACACCTTC
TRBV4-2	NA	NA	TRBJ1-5	CASSQDSAGWEPQHF	TGTGCCAGCAGCCAAGATTCCGCAGGGTGGGAGCCCCAGCATTTT
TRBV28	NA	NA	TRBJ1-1	CASGTLTEAFF	TGTGCCAGCGGCACATTGACTGAAGCTTTCTTT
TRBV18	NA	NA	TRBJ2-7	CASSPRDRSYEQYF	TGTGCCAGCTCACCGCGGGACCGGTCCTACGAGCAGTACTTC
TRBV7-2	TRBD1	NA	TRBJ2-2	CASSSTGGNTGELFF	TGTGCCAGCAGCTCCACAGGGGGGAACACCGGGGAGCTGTTTTTT
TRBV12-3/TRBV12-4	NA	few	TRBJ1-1	CASSLTLNTEAFF	TGTGCCAGCAGTTTGACTCTGAACACTGAAGCTTTCTTT
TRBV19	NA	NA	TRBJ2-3	CASSITSRYTDTQYF	TGTGCCAGTAGTATAACGAGCAGATACACAGATACGCAGTATTTT
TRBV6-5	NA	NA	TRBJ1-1	CASSPRAGTEAFF	TGTGCCAGCAGCCCACGGGCAGGTACTGAAGCTTTCTTT
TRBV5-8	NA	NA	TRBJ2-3	CASSLRPADTQYF	TGTGCCAGCAGCTTACGGCCCGCAGATACGCAGTATTTT
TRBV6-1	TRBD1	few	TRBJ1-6	CASSEALGQGITLHF	TGTGCCAGCAGTGAAGCGCTTGGACAGGGGATCACCCTCCACTTT
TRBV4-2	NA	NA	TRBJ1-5	CASSQDPWGRDQPQHF	TGTGCCAGCAGCCAAGATCCCTGGGGACGGGATCAGCCCCAGCATTTT
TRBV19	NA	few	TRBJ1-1	CASRNVAEAFF	TGTGCCAGTAGGAATGTCGCTGAAGCTTTCTTT
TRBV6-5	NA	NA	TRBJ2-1	CASSYSRVDEQFF	TGTGCCAGCAGTTACTCTAGGGTAGATGAGCAGTTCTTC
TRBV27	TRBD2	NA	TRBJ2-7	CASNGRGGPRPYEQYF	TGTGCCAGCAACGGCCGGGGGGGTCCGAGACCCTACGAGCAGTACTTC
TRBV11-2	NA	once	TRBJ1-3	CATRGISGNTIYF	TGTGCCACCCGCGGGATCTCTGGAAACACCATATATTTT
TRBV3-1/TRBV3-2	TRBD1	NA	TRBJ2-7	CASSQTGWDEQYF	TGTGCCAGCAGCCAGACAGGGTGGGACGAGCAGTACTTC
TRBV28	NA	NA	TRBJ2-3	CASSSSETSTDTQYF	TGTGCCAGCAGCAGTTCTGAGACGAGCACAGATACGCAGTATTTT
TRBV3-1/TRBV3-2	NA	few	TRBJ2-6	CASSQSGSGTIISGANVLTF	TGTGCCAGCAGCCAAAGTGGGTCGGGGACGATTATCTCTGGGGCCAACGTCCTGACTTTC
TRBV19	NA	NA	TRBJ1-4	CASSIRGARLGEKLFF	TGTGCCAGTAGTATAAGGGGCGCGAGGCTTGGGGAAAAACTGTTTTTT
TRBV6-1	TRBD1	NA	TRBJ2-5	CASSEAGTVETQYF	TGTGCCAGCAGTGAAGCGGGGACAGTAGAGACCCAGTACTTC
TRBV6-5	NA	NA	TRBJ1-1	CASSYSQGNTEAFF	TGTGCCAGCAGTTACTCACAGGGGAACACTGAAGCTTTCTTT
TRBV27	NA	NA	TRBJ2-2	CASSPGENTGELFF	TGTGCCAGCTCCCCGGGAGAAAACACCGGGGAGCTGTTTTTT
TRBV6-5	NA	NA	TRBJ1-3	CASSRQKYSGNTIYF	TGTGCCAGCAGCCGACAGAAATACTCTGGAAACACCATATATTTT
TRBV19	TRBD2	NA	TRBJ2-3	CASTIGRGGADTQYF	TGTGCCAGTACCATCGGGCGGGGGGGTGCAGATACGCAGTATTTT
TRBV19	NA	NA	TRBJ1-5	CASSIGVGGFNQPQHF	TGTGCCAGTAGTATAGGGGTTGGGGGGTTCAATCAGCCCCAGCATTTT
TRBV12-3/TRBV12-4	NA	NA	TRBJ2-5	CASTLRRETQYF	TGTGCCAGCACCCTCAGGCGGGAGACCCAGTACTTC
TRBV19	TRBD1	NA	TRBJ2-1	CASIGDRGSYNEQFF	TGTGCCAGTATAGGGGACAGGGGATCGTACAATGAGCAGTTCTTC